This is a list of T cell receptor beta chains from one sample in a study of blood T cells in healthy people across ages. One entry per CDR3 protein, called by TCRdb with MiXCR from the 5' RACE reads. Of over 750,000 distinct CDR3 sequences in the sample, roughly 25% were seen once. This sample also belongs to another study, concerning T cells of mothers and their children.

The sample comprised blood. The receptors were gathered from a boy aged 5-17 years in good health. CDR3s include the opening cysteine and the closing phenylalanine or tryptophan. D genes are given only for firm matches. Expanded clones get a size class; other rows say once, few or many, or leave the size out.

-,TRBV10-3,-,TRBJ2-1,TGTGCCATCAGTGAGGGGTTGGCAGGAGACCCCAGGAGGAATGAGCAGTTCTTC,CAISEGLAGDPRRNEQFF
TRBD1,TRBV7-3,-,TRBJ2-5,TGTGCCAGCAGCTTACTCGGACAGGGGGCTGAGGAGCAGTACTTC,CASSLLGQGAEEQYF
TRBD2,TRBV2,few,TRBJ2-7,TGTGCCAGCAGGGGACTTAGCGGGAAGAGCTCCTACGAGCAGTACTTC,CASRGLSGKSSYEQYF
-,TRBV6-2/TRBV6-3,-,TRBJ2-7,TGTGCCAGCAGAGGACTCGACCTGCCTGAACCTCCGTACGAGCAGTACTTC,CASRGLDLPEPPYEQYF
TRBD2,TRBV28,-,TRBJ2-3,TGTGCCAGCAGTTTTTCCTGGACTAGCGGAAACACAGATACGCAGTATTTT,CASSFSWTSGNTDTQYF
-,TRBV24-1,-,TRBJ2-5,TGTGCCACCAGTGAAAGGGGAGGAGTCCGAGAGACCCAGTACTTC,CATSERGGVRETQYF
-,TRBV2,-,TRBJ2-5,TGTGCCAGCAGGATGATAGAGACCCAGTACTTC,CASRMIETQYF
-,TRBV11-2,few,TRBJ2-5,TGTGCCAGCAGCTTCGAGGTTACAGAGACCCAGTACTTC,CASSFEVTETQYF
-,TRBV13,few,TRBJ2-7,TGTGCCAGCAGTTCAGGGGACCGAGACTACGAGCAGTACTTC,CASSSGDRDYEQYF
-,TRBV7-9,-,TRBJ1-1,TGTGCCAGCAGCTTCCCAGGAGATCTAACTGAAGCTTTCTTT,CASSFPGDLTEAFF
-,TRBV5-1,many,TRBJ1-2,TGCGCCAGCAGCGCCGGCAACTATGGCTACACCTTC,CASSAGNYGYTF
-,TRBV29-1,-,TRBJ1-5,TGCAGCGTAGGGGACGGATTAAGCAATCAGCCCCAGCATTTT,CSVGDGLSNQPQHF
-,TRBV28,many,TRBJ2-5,TGTGCCAGCAGCCCTCCAGGGCGCCAAGAGACCCAGTACTTC,CASSPPGRQETQYF
-,TRBV20-1,few,TRBJ1-3,TGCAGTGCTAGAGAGGCAAGTGGAAACACCATATATTTT,CSAREASGNTIYF
-,TRBV29-1,-,TRBJ1-1,TGCAGCGTTGAACTCATGTTGATGGGCACTGAAGCTTTCTTT,CSVELMLMGTEAFF
-,TRBV3-1,-,TRBJ2-7,TGTGCCAGCACCACAACCCCAGGACAGTGGGGAAGGCAGTACTTC,CASTTTPGQWGRQYF
TRBD1,TRBV4-1,-,TRBJ2-7,TGCGCCAGCAGCCAAGGACCCCACAGGGGGCTTGACGAGCAGTACTTC,CASSQGPHRGLDEQYF
TRBD2,TRBV24-1,-,TRBJ2-1,TGTGCCACCAGTGATGGACTAGCGGGGCTCGTCTATGAGCAGTTCTTC,CATSDGLAGLVYEQFF
-,TRBV12-5,-,TRBJ1-5,TGTGCTAGTGGTTTGGGATCGGACGGTTTCAATCAGCCCCAGCATTTT,CASGLGSDGFNQPQHF
TRBD2,TRBV24-1,few,TRBJ2-3,TGTGCCACCAGCGGAGTAGGGACTAGCGGGAAGTTGACAGATACGCAGTATTTT,CATSGVGTSGKLTDTQYF
TRBD1,TRBV11-2,-,TRBJ2-3,TGTGCCAGCGGACAGGGGACCCATACGCAGTATTTT,CASGQGTHTQYF
TRBD1,TRBV5-1,-,TRBJ1-4,TGCGCCAGCAGCGCCGGGACAGGGGGCCTTGAAAAACTGTTTTTT,CASSAGTGGLEKLFF
-,TRBV12-5,-,TRBJ1-2,TGTGCTAGTGGTTCGTCAGTAAATGGCTACACCTTC,CASGSSVNGYTF
TRBD2,TRBV7-8,-,TRBJ2-1,TGTGCCAGCAGTATGGCGGGAGAGAAAAATGAGCAGTTCTTC,CASSMAGEKNEQFF
-,TRBV7-3,once,TRBJ2-5,TGTGCCAGCAGCTTATATATTACGGGGACCCAAGAGACCCAGTACTTC,CASSLYITGTQETQYF
-,TRBV7-9,-,TRBJ2-7,TGTGCCAGCAGCCACCCTGGGGAGACCTACGAGCAGTACTTC,CASSHPGETYEQYF
TRBD1,TRBV27,-,TRBJ2-7,TGTGCCAGCAGTGACCATCGGGACAGATCCTACGAGCAGTACTTC,CASSDHRDRSYEQYF
TRBD1,TRBV7-3,few,TRBJ2-7,TGTGCCAGCAGCCTAGGACAGGGGGCGATAAACGAGCAGTACTTC,CASSLGQGAINEQYF
-,TRBV7-9,few,TRBJ2-5,TGTGCCAGCAGCTTATCGACAGCCCCGTACCAAGAGACCCAGTACTTC,CASSLSTAPYQETQYF
TRBD2,TRBV15,-,TRBJ2-5,TGTGCCACCAGCAGACCTCCCGCGGGGGGCGGGGCGTCCCGATACCAAGAGACCCAGTACTTC,CATSRPPAGGGASRYQETQYF
-,TRBV20-1,-,TRBJ1-2,TGCAGTGCTAGAGATTCAGCGGCATTGGGGTATGGCTACACCTTC,CSARDSAALGYGYTF
-,TRBV15,few,TRBJ2-7,TGTGCCACCAGCAGAGTATTCATGACCTACGAGCAGTACTTC,CATSRVFMTYEQYF
TRBD2,TRBV20-1,-,TRBJ2-7,TGCAGTGCTAGAGTCGATAGCGGGAGCTACGCGCAGTACTTC,CSARVDSGSYAQYF
-,TRBV2,few,TRBJ2-1,TGTGCCAGCAGTGAAGGCTACAATGAGCAGTTCTTC,CASSEGYNEQFF
TRBD1,TRBV12-3/TRBV12-4,-,TRBJ1-2,TGTGCCAGCAGCTTCAGGGGGGTTAACTATGGCTACACCTTC,CASSFRGVNYGYTF
TRBD1,TRBV12-3/TRBV12-4,few,TRBJ2-7,TGTGCCAGCAGTTTAGCGCCACAGGGGCGCTACGAGCAGTACTTC,CASSLAPQGRYEQYF
TRBD2,TRBV6-5,few,TRBJ2-1,TGTGCCAGCAGTTTTCAGCGGGGAGACTCCTACAATGAGCAGTTCTTC,CASSFQRGDSYNEQFF
-,TRBV9,few,TRBJ1-1,TGTGCCAGCAGCGTAGTCGCTACGGGGGGACAACCGAACACTGAAGCTTTCTTT,CASSVVATGGQPNTEAFF
-,TRBV6-1,few,TRBJ1-2,TGTGCCAGCAGTGCGACAATAAACTGTGGCTACACCTTC,CASSATINCGYTF
TRBD1,TRBV9,-,TRBJ1-2,TGTGCCAGCAGCGTAGCATTCAGGGGGGACTATGGCTACACCTTC,CASSVAFRGDYGYTF
TRBD1,TRBV7-2,-,TRBJ2-1,TGTGCCAGCAGCTACCCCGGGACAGGGGCGGTCAATGAGCAGTTCTTC,CASSYPGTGAVNEQFF
TRBD2,TRBV18,few,TRBJ2-5,TGTGCCAGCTCACCATCACTAGCGGGAGGAGGTGAGACCCAGTACTTC,CASSPSLAGGGETQYF
-,TRBV9,-,TRBJ2-3,TGTGCCTGCAGCGTAGTCCCCACAGATACGCAGTATTTT,CACSVVPTDTQYF
-,TRBV28,-,TRBJ2-3,TGTGCCAGCAGTCCCCCGGGCGGAGGAGGCACAGATACGCAGTATTTT,CASSPPGGGGTDTQYF
TRBD1,TRBV5-6,few,TRBJ2-7,TGTGCCAGCAGCATCCGGGACAGGACCTACGAGCAGTACTTC,CASSIRDRTYEQYF
-,TRBV13,-,TRBJ2-7,TGTGCCAGCAGCCCGACAGGCGGGGCGGACGAGCAGTACTTC,CASSPTGGADEQYF
-,TRBV27,-,TRBJ2-6,TGTGCCAGCAGTTCGGCCTTTGGGGGCCTCCCTGGGGCCAACGTCCTGGCTTTC,CASSSAFGGLPGANVLAF
-,TRBV7-9,-,TRBJ2-6,TGTGCCAGCAGCAACCGACAGACCTCTGGGGCCAACGTCCTGACTTTC,CASSNRQTSGANVLTF
TRBD2,TRBV5-1,-,TRBJ2-7,TGCGCCAGCAGCATCGGGACTAATCTTCCCTACGAGCAGTACTTC,CASSIGTNLPYEQYF
-,TRBV15,-,TRBJ2-1,TGTGCCACCCAGAATCGTGGTGAGCAGTTCTTC,CATQNRGEQFF